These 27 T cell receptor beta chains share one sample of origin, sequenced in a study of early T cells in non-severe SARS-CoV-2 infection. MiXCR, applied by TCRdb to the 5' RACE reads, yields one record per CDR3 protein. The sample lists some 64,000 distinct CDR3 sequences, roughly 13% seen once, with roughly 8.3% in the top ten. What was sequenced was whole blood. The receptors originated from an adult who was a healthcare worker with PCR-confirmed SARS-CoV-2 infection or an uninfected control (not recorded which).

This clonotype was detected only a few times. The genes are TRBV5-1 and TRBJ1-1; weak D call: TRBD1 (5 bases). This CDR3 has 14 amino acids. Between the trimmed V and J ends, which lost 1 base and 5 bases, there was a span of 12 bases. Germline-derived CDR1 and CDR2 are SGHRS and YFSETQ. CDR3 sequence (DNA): TGCGCCAGCAGCTTGACAGGAATGAGAACTGAAGCTTTCTTT. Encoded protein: CASSLTGMRTEAFF.

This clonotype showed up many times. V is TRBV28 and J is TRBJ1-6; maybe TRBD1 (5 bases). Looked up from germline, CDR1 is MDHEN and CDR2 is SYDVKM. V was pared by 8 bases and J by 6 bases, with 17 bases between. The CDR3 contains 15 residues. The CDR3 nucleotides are TGTGCCAGCCTTTGGAGGGGTGGAAGTAATTCACCCCTCCACTTT. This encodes CASLWRGGSNSPLHF.

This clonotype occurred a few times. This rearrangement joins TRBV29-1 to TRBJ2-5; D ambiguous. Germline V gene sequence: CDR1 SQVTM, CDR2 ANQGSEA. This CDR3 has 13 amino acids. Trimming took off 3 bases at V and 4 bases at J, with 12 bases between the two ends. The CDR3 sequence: CSVDGSGPETQYF. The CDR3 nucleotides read TGCAGCGTTGATGGCTCCGGGCCAGAGACCCAGTACTTC.

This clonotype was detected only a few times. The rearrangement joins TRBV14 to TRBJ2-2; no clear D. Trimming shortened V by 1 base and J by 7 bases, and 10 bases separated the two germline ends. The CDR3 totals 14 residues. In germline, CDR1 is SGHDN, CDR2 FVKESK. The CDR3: CASSQVRGNGELFF. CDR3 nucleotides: TGTGCCAGCAGCCAAGTTCGAGGCAACGGGGAGCTGTTTTTT.

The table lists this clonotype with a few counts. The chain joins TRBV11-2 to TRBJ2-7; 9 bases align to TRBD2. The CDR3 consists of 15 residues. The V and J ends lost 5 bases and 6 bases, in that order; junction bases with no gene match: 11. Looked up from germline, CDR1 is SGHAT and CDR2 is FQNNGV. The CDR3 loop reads CASSRAGGSGGEQYF. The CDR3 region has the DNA TGTGCCAGCAGCCGAGCGGGAGGATCCGGCGGCGAGCAGTACTTC.

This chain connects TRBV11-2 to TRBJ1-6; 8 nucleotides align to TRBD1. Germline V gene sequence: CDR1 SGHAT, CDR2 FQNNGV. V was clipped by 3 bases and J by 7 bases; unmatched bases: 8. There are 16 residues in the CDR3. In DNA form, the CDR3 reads TGTGCCAGCAGCTTGGGCAGGGGGCAAGGCAATTCACCCCTCCACTTT. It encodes CASSLGRGQGNSPLHF. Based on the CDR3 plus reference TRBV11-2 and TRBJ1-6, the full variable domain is EAGVAQSPRYKIIEKRQSVAFWCNPISGHATLYWYQQILGQGPKLLIQFQNNGVVDDSQLPKDRFSAERLKGVDSTLKIQPAKLEDSAVYLCASSLGRGQGNSPLHFGNGTRLTVT.

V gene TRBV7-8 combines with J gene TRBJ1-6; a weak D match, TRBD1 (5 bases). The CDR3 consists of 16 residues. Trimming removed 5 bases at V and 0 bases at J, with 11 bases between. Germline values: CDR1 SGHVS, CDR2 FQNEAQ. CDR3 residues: CASSRDRHSYNSPLHF. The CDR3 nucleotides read TGTGCCAGCAGCCGGGACCGCCACTCCTATAATTCACCCCTCCACTTT.

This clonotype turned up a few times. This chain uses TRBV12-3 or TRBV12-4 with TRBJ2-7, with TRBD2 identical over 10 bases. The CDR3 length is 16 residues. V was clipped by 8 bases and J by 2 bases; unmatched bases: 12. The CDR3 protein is CASYAGASGGTYEQYF. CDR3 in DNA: TGTGCCAGCTACGCGGGGGCTAGCGGGGGAACCTACGAGCAGTACTTC.

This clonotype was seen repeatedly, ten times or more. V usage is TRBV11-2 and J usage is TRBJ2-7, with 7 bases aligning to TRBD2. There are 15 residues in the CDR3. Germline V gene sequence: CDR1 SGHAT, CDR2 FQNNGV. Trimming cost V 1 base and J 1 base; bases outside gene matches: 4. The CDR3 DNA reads TGTGCCAGCAGCTTAGGGGGCGGGAGATCCTACGAGCAGTACTTC. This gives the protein CASSLGGGRSYEQYF.

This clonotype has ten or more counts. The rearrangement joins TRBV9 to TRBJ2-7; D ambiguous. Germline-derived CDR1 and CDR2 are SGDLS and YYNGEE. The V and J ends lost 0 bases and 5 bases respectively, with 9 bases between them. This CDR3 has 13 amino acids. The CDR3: CASSVGAVHEQYF. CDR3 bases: TGTGCCAGCAGCGTAGGGGCGGTGCACGAGCAGTACTTC.

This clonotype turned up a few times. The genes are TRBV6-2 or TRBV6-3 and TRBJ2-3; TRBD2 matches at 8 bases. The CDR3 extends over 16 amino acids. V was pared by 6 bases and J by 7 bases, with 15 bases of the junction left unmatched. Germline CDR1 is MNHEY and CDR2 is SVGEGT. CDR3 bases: TGTGCCAGCAGCATCCGAACTAGCGGCTCCGGATATACGCAGTATTTT. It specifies CASSIRTSGSGYTQYF.

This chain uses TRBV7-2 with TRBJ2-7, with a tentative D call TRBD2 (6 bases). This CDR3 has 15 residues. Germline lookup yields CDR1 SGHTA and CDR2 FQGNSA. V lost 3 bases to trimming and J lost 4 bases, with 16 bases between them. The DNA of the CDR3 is TGTGCCAGCAGCTTTAGGCGGGACTCAACTTACGAGCAGTACTTC. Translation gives CASSFRRDSTYEQYF.

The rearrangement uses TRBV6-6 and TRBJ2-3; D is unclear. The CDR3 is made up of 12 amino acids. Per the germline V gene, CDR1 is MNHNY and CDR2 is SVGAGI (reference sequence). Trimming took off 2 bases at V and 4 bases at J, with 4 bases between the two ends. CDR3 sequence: CASSYVADTQYF. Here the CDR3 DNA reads TGTGCCAGCAGTTACGTGGCAGATACGCAGTATTTT.

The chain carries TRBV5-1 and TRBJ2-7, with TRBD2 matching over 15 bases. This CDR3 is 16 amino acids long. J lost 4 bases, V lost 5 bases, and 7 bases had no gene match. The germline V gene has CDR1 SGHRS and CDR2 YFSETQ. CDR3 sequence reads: CASSLAGLAGGYEQYF. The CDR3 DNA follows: TGCGCCAGCAGTCTGGCGGGACTAGCGGGAGGTTACGAGCAGTACTTC.

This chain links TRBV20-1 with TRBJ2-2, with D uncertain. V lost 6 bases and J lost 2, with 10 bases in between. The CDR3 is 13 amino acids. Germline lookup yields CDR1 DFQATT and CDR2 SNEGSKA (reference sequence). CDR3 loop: CSARLGNTGELFF. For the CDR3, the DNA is TGCAGTGCCCGATTGGGAAACACCGGGGAGCTGTTTTTT.

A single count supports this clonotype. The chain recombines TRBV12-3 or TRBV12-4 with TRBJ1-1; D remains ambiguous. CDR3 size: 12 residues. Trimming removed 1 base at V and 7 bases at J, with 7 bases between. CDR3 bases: TGTGCCAGCAGTTTAGGTTTGGGTGAAGCTTTCTTT. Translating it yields CASSLGLGEAFF.

CDR3 DNA sequence: TGCAGTGTTAAGATGACTTACGAGCAGTACTTC. As protein: CSVKMTYEQYF. The chain has TRBV20-1 and TRBJ2-7; no definite D call. Trimming took off 7 bases at V and 4 bases at J, with 11 bases between the two ends. The germline V gene has CDR1 DFQATT and CDR2 SNEGSKA (reference sequence). The CDR3 spans 11 residues.

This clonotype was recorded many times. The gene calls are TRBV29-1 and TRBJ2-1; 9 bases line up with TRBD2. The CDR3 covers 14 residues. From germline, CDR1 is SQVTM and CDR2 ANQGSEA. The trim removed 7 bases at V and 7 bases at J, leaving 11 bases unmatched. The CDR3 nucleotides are TGCAGCGGACGTTCTGCGGGAGGGACGAATGAGCAGTTCTTC. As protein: CSGRSAGGTNEQFF.

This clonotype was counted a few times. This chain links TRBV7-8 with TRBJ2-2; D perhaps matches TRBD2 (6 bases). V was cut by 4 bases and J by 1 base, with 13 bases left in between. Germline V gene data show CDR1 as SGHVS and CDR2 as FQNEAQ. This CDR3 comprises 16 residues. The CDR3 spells CASSSIGGVNTGELFF. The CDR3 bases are TGTGCCAGCAGCTCTATCGGGGGAGTGAACACCGGGGAGCTGTTTTTT.

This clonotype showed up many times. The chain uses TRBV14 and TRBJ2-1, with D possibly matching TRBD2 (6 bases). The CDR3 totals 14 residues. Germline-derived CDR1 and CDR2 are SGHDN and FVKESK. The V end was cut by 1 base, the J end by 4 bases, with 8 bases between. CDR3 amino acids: CASSQAGAYNEQFF. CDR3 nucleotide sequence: TGTGCCAGCAGCCAAGCGGGAGCTTACAATGAGCAGTTCTTC. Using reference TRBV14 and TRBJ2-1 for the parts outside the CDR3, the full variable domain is EAGVTQFPSHSVIEKGQTVTLRCDPISGHDNLYWYRRVMGKEIKFLLHFVKESKQDESGMPNNRFLAERTGGTYSTLKVQPAELEDSGVYFCASSQAGAYNEQFFGPGTRLTVL.

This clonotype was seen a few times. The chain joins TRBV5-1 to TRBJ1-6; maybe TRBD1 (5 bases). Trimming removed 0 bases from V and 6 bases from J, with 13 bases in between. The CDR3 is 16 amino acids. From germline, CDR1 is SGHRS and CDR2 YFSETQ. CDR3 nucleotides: TGCGCCAGCAGCTTGGAAGGGACTGGGGGTAATTCACCCCTCCACTTT. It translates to CASSLEGTGGNSPLHF. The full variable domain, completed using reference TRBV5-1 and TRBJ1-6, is KAGVTQTPRYLIKTRGQQVTLSCSPISGHRSVSWYQQTPGQGLQFLFEYFSETQRNKGNFPGRFSGRQFSNSRSEMNVSTLELGDSALYLCASSLEGTGGNSPLHFGNGTRLTVT.

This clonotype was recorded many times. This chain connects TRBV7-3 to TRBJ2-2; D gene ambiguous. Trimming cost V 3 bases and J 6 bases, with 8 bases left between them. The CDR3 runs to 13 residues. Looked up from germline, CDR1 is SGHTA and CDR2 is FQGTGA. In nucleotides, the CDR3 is TGTGCCAGCAGCTTGGCCGGGTCCGGGGAGCTGTTTTTT. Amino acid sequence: CASSLAGSGELFF. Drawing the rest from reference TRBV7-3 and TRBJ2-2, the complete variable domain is GAGVSQTPSNKVTEKGKYVELRCDPISGHTALYWYRQSLGQGPEFLIYFQGTGAADDSGLPNDRFFAVRPEGSVSTLKIQRTERGDSAVYLCASSLAGSGELFFGEGSRLTVL.

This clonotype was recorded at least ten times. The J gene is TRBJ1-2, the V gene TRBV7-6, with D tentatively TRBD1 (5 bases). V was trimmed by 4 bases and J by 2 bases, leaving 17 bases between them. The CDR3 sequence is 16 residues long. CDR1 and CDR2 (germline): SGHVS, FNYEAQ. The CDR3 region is CASSSATGTQNYGYTF. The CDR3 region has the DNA TGTGCCAGCAGCTCCGCTACCGGGACTCAGAACTATGGCTACACCTTC.

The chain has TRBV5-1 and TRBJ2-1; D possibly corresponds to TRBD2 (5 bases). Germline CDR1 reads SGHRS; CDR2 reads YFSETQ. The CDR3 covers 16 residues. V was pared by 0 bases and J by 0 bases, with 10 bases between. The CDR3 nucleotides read TGCGCCAGCAGCTTGGTGAGCGGATACTCCTACAATGAGCAGTTCTTC. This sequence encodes CASSLVSGYSYNEQFF.

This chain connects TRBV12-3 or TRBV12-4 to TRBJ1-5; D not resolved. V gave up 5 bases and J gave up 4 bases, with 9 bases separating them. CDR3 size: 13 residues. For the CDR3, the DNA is TGTGCCAGCAGTCCCGGGTTTAATCAGCCCCAGCATTTT. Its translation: CASSPGFNQPQHF.

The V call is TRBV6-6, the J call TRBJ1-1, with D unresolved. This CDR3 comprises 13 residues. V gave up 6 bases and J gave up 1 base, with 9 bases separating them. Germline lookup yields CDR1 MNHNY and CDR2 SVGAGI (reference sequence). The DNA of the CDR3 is TGTGCCAGCAGCTGGCGGGGGAACACTGAAGCTTTCTTT. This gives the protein CASSWRGNTEAFF.

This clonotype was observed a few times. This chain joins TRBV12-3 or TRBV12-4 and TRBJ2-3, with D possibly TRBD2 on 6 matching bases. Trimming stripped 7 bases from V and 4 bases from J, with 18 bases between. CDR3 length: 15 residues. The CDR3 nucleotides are TGTGCCAGCAACCCAGACGGGGGTCACGCAGATACGCAGTATTTT. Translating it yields CASNPDGGHADTQYF.